The 19 T cell receptor beta chains below were found in one sample sequenced in a study of CD8+ T cells in alopecia areata. Reverse transcription of extracted RNA yielded cDNA, which provided the sequencing template. The method was immunoSEQ multiplex PCR; TCRdb's version includes in-frame clones alone and lacks a portion of them. Here the sample spans 120,000 to 150,000 clones, around 47% being singletons. The sequencing sample was made of CD4+ T cells sorted from blood. Receptors originate from a human donor with alopecia areata.

V is TRBV30 and J is TRBJ2-7, with 10 bases matching TRBD2. The CDR3 length is 14 residues. Germline CDR1 reads GTSNPN; CDR2 reads SVGIG (reference sequence). Trimming removed 2 bases from V and 7 bases from J; junction bases left unmatched: 8. The CDR3 DNA is TGTGCCTGGAGTAGCAGCGGGAGGGCCTTAGAGCAGTACTTC. It specifies CAWSSSGRALEQYF.

There are a few counts of this clone. The rearrangement uses TRBV30 and TRBJ2-3; D is unclear. V lost 3 bases to trimming and J lost 0 bases, with 4 bases between them. CDR1 and CDR2 (germline): GTSNPN, SVGIG (reference sequence). There are 12 residues in the CDR3. In DNA form, the CDR3 reads TGTGCCTGGAGCGTCAGCACAGATACGCAGTATTTT. As protein: CAWSVSTDTQYF.

The chain recombines TRBV5-1 with TRBJ1-1; 7 bases agree with TRBD1. The V gene's germline CDR1 is SGHRS and CDR2 YFSETQ. V lost 0 bases to trimming and J lost 5 bases; unmatched junction nucleotides: 4. The CDR3 is 14 amino acids. CDR3 loop: CASSLGQGVTEAFF. CDR3 DNA: TGCGCCAGCAGCTTGGGACAGGGTGTTACTGAAGCTTTCTTT. Filled out from reference TRBV5-1 and TRBJ1-1, the complete variable domain reads KAGVTQTPRYLIKTRGQQVTLSCSPISGHRSVSWYQQTPGQGLQFLFEYFSETQRNKGNFPGRFSGRQFSNSRSEMNVSTLELGDSALYLCASSLGQGVTEAFFGQGTRLTVV.

This chain uses TRBV5-1 with TRBJ2-7; D gene unclear. Looked up from germline, CDR1 is SGHRS and CDR2 is YFSETQ. The CDR3 sequence is 13 residues long. With 2 bases removed from V and 2 bases from J, the gap between germline ends came to 8 bases. The CDR3 spells CASSFAPTYEQYF. Written as DNA, the CDR3 is TGCGCCAGCAGCTTCGCGCCGACCTACGAGCAGTACTTC.

The table lists this clone with a few counts. Sequence at one end of the junction differs from germline and may be a read error. The V gene is TRBV4-1, the J gene TRBJ1-1; no firm D call. This CDR3 has 13 residues. Germline loops: CDR1 MGHRA, CDR2 YSYEKL. Written as DNA, the CDR3 is TGCGCCAGCAGCCAAACTGGACCGGACGAAGGTTTCTTT. This encodes CASSQTGPDEGFF.

The chain carries TRBV4-1 and TRBJ1-5; the match to TRBD1 covers 9 bases. V was clipped by 0 bases and J by 6 bases; unmatched bases: 6. This CDR3 spans 16 amino acids. Germline CDR1 reads MGHRA; CDR2 reads YSYEKL. CDR3 in DNA: TGCGCCAGCAGCCAAGATAGGGGACAGGGCAGTCAGCCCCAGCATTTT. Its protein is CASSQDRGQGSQPQHF.

The table lists this clone with a few counts. This rearrangement joins TRBV28 to TRBJ2-1, with 7 bases fitting TRBD2. Germline loops: CDR1 MDHEN, CDR2 SYDVKM. Unmatched junction bases numbered 3, after V lost 3 bases and J lost 7 bases. This CDR3 has 13 residues. In DNA, the CDR3 is TGTGCCAGCAGTTTGGAGGGACTAAATGAGCAGTTCTTC. It translates to CASSLEGLNEQFF.

CDR3 nucleotide sequence: TGCAGTGCTGGACAGGCGGTTAAGGAGTACTTC. It is translated as CSAGQAVKEYF. The rearrangement joins TRBV20-1 to TRBJ2-7; 7 bases are shared with TRBD1. V was clipped by 5 bases and J by 11 bases; unmatched bases: 9. Germline lookup yields CDR1 DFQATT and CDR2 SNEGSKA (reference sequence). The CDR3 loop spans 11 amino acids.

On this clone: Other DNA sequences in the same sample also yield this CDR3. CDR3 protein: CSVASGHEQYF. The CDR3 DNA follows: TGCAGCGTTGCGTCTGGGCACGAGCAGTACTTC. The chain has TRBV29-1 and TRBJ2-7; D gene ambiguous. There are 11 residues in the CDR3. Germline V gene sequence: CDR1 SQVTM, CDR2 ANQGSEA. V was pared by 4 bases and J by 5 bases, with 9 bases between.

The chain carries TRBV30 and TRBJ2-7; D perhaps matches TRBD1 (5 bases). V gave up 2 bases and J gave up 7 bases, with 12 bases separating them. Germline V gene lookup returns CDR1 GTSNPN and CDR2 SVGIG (reference sequence). CDR3 length: 12 residues. The CDR3 DNA reads as TGTGCCTGGAGTCTTACAGGCCGGGAGCAGTACTTC. Residues: CAWSLTGREQYF.

CDR3 region: CASSQEEGVTQYF. Written as DNA, the CDR3 is TGCGCCAGCAGCCAAGAGGAGGGAGTGACCCAGTACTTC. J is TRBJ2-5 and V is TRBV4-1; the D gene is possibly TRBD2 (6 bases). Per germline, CDR1 MGHRA and CDR2 YSYEKL. V was trimmed by 0 bases and J by 7 bases, leaving 9 bases between them. The CDR3 is made up of 13 amino acids.

The chain employs TRBV30 and TRBJ2-3; possibly TRBD2 for D (7 bases). This CDR3 has 15 amino acids. V was pared by 1 base and J by 3 bases, with 14 bases between. The germline gives CDR1 GTSNPN, CDR2 SVGIG (reference sequence). CDR3 bases: TGTGCCTGGAGTGGAAACAGGGAGGGGACAGATACGCAGTATTTT. Protein product: CAWSGNREGTDTQYF.

The chain links TRBV29-1 to TRBJ2-2; TRBD2 agrees at 10 bases. The CDR3 runs 14 residues. The V and J ends lost 4 bases and 5 bases, in that order; junction bases with no gene match: 4. The germline V gene encodes CDR1 SQVTM and CDR2 ANQGSEA. CDR3 sequence reads: CSVAGLAVTGELFF. The DNA for the CDR3 is TGCAGCGTTGCCGGACTAGCGGTGACCGGGGAGCTGTTTTTT.

This clone was observed a few times. The chain combines TRBV29-1 with TRBJ2-1; 11 nucleotides match TRBD2. V was clipped by 6 bases and J by 4 bases; unmatched bases: 8. Germline V gene data show CDR1 as SQVTM and CDR2 as ANQGSEA. This CDR3 region has 15 residues. In DNA form, the CDR3 reads TGCAGCGTCAGACCCCGACTAGCGGGATACAATGAGCAGTTCTTC. This gives the protein CSVRPRLAGYNEQFF.

The CDR3 loop is CASRFGTAGYTF. In DNA, the CDR3 is TGTGCCAGCAGATTTGGGACGGCTGGCTACACCTTC. V is TRBV5-6 and J is TRBJ1-2; possible D gene TRBD1, 5 bases. V was shortened by 5 bases and J by 7 bases, with 12 bases between the two germline ends. CDR1 is SGHDT and CDR2 is YYEEEE in the germline V gene. The CDR3 runs to 12 residues.

The V and J genes are TRBV29-1 and TRBJ1-1, with a tentative D call TRBD1 (6 bases). Trimming pared 6 bases from V and 0 bases from J, leaving 14 bases between. The length of the CDR3 is 14 residues. The V gene's germline CDR1 is SQVTM and CDR2 ANQGSEA. The CDR3 DNA sequence: TGCAGCGTCCAGCGGACAGTCATGAACACTGAAGCTTTCTTT. The encoded protein is CSVQRTVMNTEAFF.

In this sample, this clone turned up a few times. The chain is built from TRBV7-8 and TRBJ2-6; D is ambiguous. CDR3 length: 19 residues. Germline V gives CDR1 SGHVS, CDR2 FQNEAQ. Between the trimmed V and J ends, which lost 6 bases and 4 bases, there was a span of 25 bases. This CDR3 is CASRSGRLHQSEGANVLTF. The CDR3, as DNA: TGTGCCAGCAGGTCCGGGCGGCTGCACCAATCCGAGGGGGCCAACGTCCTGACTTTC.

This clone was found once. The CDR3 sequence: CASWEQETQYF. CDR3 bases: TGCGCCAGCTGGGAGCAAGAGACCCAGTACTTC. The chain has TRBV5-1 and TRBJ2-5, with D possibly matching TRBD2 (5 bases). Germline assignment: CDR1 SGHRS and CDR2 YFSETQ. V was pared by 7 bases and J by 2 bases, with 6 bases between. The CDR3 is 11 amino acids.

The table lists this clone with a few counts. The rearrangement joins TRBV7-6 to TRBJ1-1, with a possible D match to TRBD1 (5 bases). Trimming stripped 3 bases from V and 6 bases from J, with 11 bases between. CDR3 size: 13 residues. Germline assignment: CDR1 SGHVS and CDR2 FNYEAQ. The CDR3 sequence is CASSLTDTSEAFF. CDR3 coding DNA: TGTGCCAGCAGCTTGACAGACACCTCTGAAGCTTTCTTT. Together with reference TRBV7-6 and TRBJ1-1, the CDR3 gives the full variable domain: GAGVSQSPRYKVTKRGQDVALRCDPISGHVSLYWYRQALGQGPEFLTYFNYEAQQDKSGLPNDRFSAERPEGSISTLTIQRTEQRDSAMYRCASSLTDTSEAFFGQGTRLTVV.